One T cell receptor beta chain is described in this entry. Its antigen remains unidentified. These data are taken from a study of response to subunit inactivated influenza vaccine. Points from the study as a whole: Researchers suggested that each seasonal influenza vaccination recruits few new T cells.

CDR3 length: 17 amino acids. Trimming left V 0 bases short and J 0 bases short, with 12 bases between. CDR1 is MNHEY and CDR2 is SVGAGI in the germline V gene. Via MiXCR, TCRdb re-called the RT-PCR reads, giving one row per CDR3 protein. The sample contains about 480,000 distinct CDR3 sequences, 25% of which appear only once. Sequenced here: CD4+ T cells sorted from PBMCs, sampled approximately 5 days after vaccination. V gene TRBV6-5 combines with J gene TRBJ2-1, with a possible D match to TRBD1 (5 bases). The sequence came from a middle-aged man who received an inactivated influenza vaccine. The CDR3 sequence: CASSYSVGHSSYNEQFF. The CDR3, as DNA: TGTGCCAGCAGTTACTCGGTTGGACACAGCTCCTACAATGAGCAGTTCTTC.